This T cell receptor beta chain was sequenced in a study of blood T cell repertoires in COVID-19. CDR1 KGHSH and CDR2 LQKENI come from the germline V gene. Trimming removed 4 bases from V and 4 bases from J, with 7 bases in between. The CDR3 length is 12 residues. Patients of the Seattle cohort, enrolled during active infection, were followed longitudinally. Sequenced by immunoSEQ multiplex PCR; TCRdb stores in-frame clones only, minus some. Of fewer than 350,000 clones listed, about nine tenths are singletons. The sequence derives from a woman aged 60 to 75 with COVID-19, enrolled during active disease. This chain joins TRBV18 and TRBJ1-2; a possible D gene is TRBD1 (5 bases). The specimen was peripheral blood. CDR3 sequence (DNA): TGTGCCAGCTCACTCGACAGCTATGGCTACACCTTC. This codes for CASSLDSYGYTF.